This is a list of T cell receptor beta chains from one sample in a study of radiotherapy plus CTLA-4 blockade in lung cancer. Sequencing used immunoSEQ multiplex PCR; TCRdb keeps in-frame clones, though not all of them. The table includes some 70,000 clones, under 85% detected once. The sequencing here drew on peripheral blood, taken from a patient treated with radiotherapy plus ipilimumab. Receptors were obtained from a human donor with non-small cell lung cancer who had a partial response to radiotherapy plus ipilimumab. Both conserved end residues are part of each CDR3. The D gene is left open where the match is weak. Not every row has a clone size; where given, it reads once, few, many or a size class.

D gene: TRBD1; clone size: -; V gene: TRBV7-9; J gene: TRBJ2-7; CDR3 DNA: TGTGCCAGCAGCTTCTCAGGGGGAACCTACGAGCAGTACTTC; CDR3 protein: CASSFSGGTYEQYF
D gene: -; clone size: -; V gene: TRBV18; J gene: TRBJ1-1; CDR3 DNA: TGTGCCAGCTCACCCGTTGTAAACACTGAAGCTTTCTTT; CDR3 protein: CASSPVVNTEAFF
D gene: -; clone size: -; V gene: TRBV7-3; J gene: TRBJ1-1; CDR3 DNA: TGTGCCAGCAGCTCAGACAGTCTGGACACTGAAGCTTTCTTT; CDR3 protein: CASSSDSLDTEAFF
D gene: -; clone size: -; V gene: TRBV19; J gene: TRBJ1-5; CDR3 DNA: TGTGCCAGTAGTATAGATCGAACCAGGGCTACCAATCAGCCCCAGCATTTT; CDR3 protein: CASSIDRTRATNQPQHF
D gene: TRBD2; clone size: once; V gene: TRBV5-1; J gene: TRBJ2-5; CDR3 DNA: TGCGCCAGCAGCCCGGGGGGGACCCAGTACTTC; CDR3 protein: CASSPGGTQYF
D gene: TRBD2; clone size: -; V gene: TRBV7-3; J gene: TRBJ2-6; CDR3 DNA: TGTGCCAGCAGCTTAATTGGGCGGGGGTCACGCTCTGGGGCCAACGTCCTGACTTTC; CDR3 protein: CASSLIGRGSRSGANVLTF
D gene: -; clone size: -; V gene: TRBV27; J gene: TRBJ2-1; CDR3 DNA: -; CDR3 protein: CASSSSGLTAYNEQFF
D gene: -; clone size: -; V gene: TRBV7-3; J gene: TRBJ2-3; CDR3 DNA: TGTGCCAGCAGCCGGTTTTCGTACGGGATCGGCACAGATACGCAGTATTTT; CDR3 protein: CASSRFSYGIGTDTQYF
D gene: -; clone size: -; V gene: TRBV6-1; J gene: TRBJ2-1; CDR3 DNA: TGTGCCAGCAGTTTCGACACCGCCGGTGAGCAGTTCTTC; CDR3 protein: CASSFDTAGEQFF
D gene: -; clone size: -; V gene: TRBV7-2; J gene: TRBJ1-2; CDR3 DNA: TGTGCCAGCAGCCCCGACAAAGGGAGCTATGGCTACACCTTC; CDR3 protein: CASSPDKGSYGYTF
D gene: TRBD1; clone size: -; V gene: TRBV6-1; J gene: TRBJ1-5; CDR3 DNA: TGTGCCAGCAGTGGGAGGGGACAGGGTATCCCCCAGCATTTT; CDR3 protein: CASSGRGQGIPQHF
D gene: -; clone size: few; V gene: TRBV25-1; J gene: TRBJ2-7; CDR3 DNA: TGTGCCAGCAGTCCCACCGGGACTCCCTCCTACGAGCAGTACTTC; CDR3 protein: CASSPTGTPSYEQYF
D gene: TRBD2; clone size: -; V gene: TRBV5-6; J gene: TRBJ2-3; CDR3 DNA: TGTGCCAGCAGCTTGGCTAGCGGGAGTACAGATACGCAGTATTTT; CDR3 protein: CASSLASGSTDTQYF
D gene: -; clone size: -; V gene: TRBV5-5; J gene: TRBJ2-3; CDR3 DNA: TGTGCCAGCAGCTTGGATATGGGTGCCACCACTAATACGCAGTATTTT; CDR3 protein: CASSLDMGATTNTQYF
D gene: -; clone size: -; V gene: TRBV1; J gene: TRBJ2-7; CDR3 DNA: TGCACCAGCAGCCCCACTAGCGGGAGGGCCGGATACGAGCAGTACTTC; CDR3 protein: CTSSPTSGRAGYEQYF
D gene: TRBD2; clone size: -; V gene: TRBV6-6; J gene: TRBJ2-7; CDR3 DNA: TGTGCCAGCAGTTACCGGGCCACGGCGGGGGACGAGCAGTACTTC; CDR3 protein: CASSYRATAGDEQYF
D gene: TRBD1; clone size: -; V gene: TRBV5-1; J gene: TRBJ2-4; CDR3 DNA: TGCGCCAGCAGCCCAGGACAGGGGAATATAGCCAAAAACATTCAGTACTTC; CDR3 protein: CASSPGQGNIAKNIQYF
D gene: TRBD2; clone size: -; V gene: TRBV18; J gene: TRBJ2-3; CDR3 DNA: TGTGCCAGCTCACCGGTAGCGGGAGGATCAGATACGCAGTATTTT; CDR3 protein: CASSPVAGGSDTQYF
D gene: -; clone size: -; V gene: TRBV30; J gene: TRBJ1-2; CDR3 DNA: TGTGCCTGGAGTAGCGGGAACTATGGCTACACCTTC; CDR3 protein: CAWSSGNYGYTF
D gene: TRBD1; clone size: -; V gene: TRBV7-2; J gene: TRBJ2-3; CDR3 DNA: TGTGCCAGCAGCTCAGGACAGGGGGCTTTTGGGGGAGATACGCAGTATTTT; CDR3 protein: CASSSGQGAFGGDTQYF
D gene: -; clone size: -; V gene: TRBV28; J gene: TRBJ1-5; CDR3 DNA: TGTGCCAGCAGTTTTTTAGGGGATCAGCCCCAGCATTTT; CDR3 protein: CASSFLGDQPQHF
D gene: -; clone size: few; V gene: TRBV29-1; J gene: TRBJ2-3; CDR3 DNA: TGCAGCGTTGTTGCGGGAAGCACAGATACGCAGTATTTT; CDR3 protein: CSVVAGSTDTQYF
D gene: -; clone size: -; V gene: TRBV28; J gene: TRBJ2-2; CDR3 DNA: TGTGCCAGCAGATATAGCCCGAACACCGGGGAGCTGTTTTTT; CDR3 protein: CASRYSPNTGELFF
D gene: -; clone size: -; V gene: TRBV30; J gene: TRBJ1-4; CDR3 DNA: TGTGCCTGGAGTTGGCCCCCTAGAATTGAAAAACTGTTTTTT; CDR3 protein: CAWSWPPRIEKLFF
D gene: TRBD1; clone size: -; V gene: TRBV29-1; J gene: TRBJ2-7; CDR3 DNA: TGCAGCGTAACCACCACCGGGACAGCTTCCTACGAGCAGTACTTC; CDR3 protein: CSVTTTGTASYEQYF
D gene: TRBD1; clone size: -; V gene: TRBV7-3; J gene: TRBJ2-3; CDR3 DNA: TGTGCCAGCAGCCCCCCCGTGGGACAGGGGGCAGATACGCAGTATTTT; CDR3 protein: CASSPPVGQGADTQYF
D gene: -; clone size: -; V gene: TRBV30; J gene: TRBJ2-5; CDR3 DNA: TGTGCCTGGAGCCCTGGAGGGACCCAGTACTTC; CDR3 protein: CAWSPGGTQYF
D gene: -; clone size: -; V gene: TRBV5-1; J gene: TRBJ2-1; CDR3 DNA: TGCGCCAGCAGCTTGGGACAGGACGGCAATGAGCAGTTCTTC; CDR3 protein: CASSLGQDGNEQFF
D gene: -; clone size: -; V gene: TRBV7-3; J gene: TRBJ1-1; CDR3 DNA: TGTGCCAGCAGCCTCAACAGGGCGACTGAAGCTTTCTTT; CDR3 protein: CASSLNRATEAFF
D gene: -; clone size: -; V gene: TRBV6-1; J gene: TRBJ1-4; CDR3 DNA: TGTGCCAGCAGTGTTAGAATGTCCCTCGATAGACTGTTTTTT; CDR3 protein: CASSVRMSLDRLFF
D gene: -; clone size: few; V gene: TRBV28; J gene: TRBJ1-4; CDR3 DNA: TGTGCCAGCAGTTTATCCGGACAGACTGGTGTTGAAAAACTGTTTTTT; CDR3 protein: CASSLSGQTGVEKLFF
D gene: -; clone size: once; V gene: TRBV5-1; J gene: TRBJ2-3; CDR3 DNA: TGCGCCAGCAGCCCCCTTGTGGGGGGAAGTAGCACAGATACGCAGTATTTT; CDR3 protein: CASSPLVGGSSTDTQYF
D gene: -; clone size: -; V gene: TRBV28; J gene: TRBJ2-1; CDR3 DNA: TGTGCCAGCAGTATACCGGGACTCGCACTGAATGAGCAGTTCTTC; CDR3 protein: CASSIPGLALNEQFF
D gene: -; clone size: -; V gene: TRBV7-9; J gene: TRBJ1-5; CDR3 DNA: TGTGCCAGCAGCTTAGGGGGGCGCGTTAGCAATCAGCCCCAGCATTTT; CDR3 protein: CASSLGGRVSNQPQHF
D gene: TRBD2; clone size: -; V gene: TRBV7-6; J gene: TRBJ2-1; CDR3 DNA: TGTGCCAGCAGCCGAAGCGGGAATAAGCAGTTCTTC; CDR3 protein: CASSRSGNKQFF
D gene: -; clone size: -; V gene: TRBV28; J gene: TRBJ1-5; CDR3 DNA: TGTGCCAGCAGTTTAATCAGGTCGGGAGGCACCCAGCCCCAGCATTTT; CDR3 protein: CASSLIRSGGTQPQHF
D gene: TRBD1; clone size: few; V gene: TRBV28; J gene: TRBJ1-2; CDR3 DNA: TGTGCCAGCAGTTCCGGGACAGGGAACTATGGCTACACCTTC; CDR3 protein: CASSSGTGNYGYTF
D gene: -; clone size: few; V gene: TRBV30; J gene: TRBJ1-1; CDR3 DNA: TGTGCCTGGAGTGTTTCTAAAAGCACTGAAGCTTTCTTT; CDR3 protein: CAWSVSKSTEAFF
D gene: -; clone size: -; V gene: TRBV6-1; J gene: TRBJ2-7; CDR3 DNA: TGTGCCAGCAGTTTGAGACAGCCCTACGAGCAGTACTTC; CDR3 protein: CASSLRQPYEQYF
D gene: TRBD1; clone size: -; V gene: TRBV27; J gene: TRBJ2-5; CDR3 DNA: TGTGCCAGCAGTTTAAACAGGGGAGAGACCCAGTACTTC; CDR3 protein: CASSLNRGETQYF
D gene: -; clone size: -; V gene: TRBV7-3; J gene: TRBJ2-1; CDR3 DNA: TGTGCCAGCAGCTTTGCGGGAAGCAATGAGCAGTTCTTC; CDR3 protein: CASSFAGSNEQFF
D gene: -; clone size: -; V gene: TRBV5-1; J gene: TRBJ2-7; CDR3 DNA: TGCGCCAGCAGCTTGGTGGCGGGTATGGACTACGAGCAGTACTTC; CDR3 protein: CASSLVAGMDYEQYF
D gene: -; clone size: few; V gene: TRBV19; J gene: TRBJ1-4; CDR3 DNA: TGTGCCAGTAGTATTCGGGTCGCGGCTCCCTACGAAAAACTGTTTTTT; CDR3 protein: CASSIRVAAPYEKLFF
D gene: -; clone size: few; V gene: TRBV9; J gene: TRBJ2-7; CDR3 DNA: TGTGCCAGCAGCGAGTTCCCTAACTACGAGCAGTACTTC; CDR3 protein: CASSEFPNYEQYF
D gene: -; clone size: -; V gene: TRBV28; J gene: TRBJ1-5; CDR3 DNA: TGTGCCAGCAGTTTATGGGACGGAGGGTCACGCAATCAGCCCCAGCATTTT; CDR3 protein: CASSLWDGGSRNQPQHF
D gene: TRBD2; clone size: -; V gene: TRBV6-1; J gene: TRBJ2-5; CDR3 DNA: TGTGCCAGCCGACTAGCGGTCCGCCGGGGAGAGACCCAGTACTTC; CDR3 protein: CASRLAVRRGETQYF
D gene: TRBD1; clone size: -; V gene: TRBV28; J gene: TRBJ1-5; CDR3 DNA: TGTGCCAGCACCCGGGACAGGGTGCGACAGCCCCAGCATTTT; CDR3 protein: CASTRDRVRQPQHF